This T cell receptor beta chain originates from a study of blood T cell repertoires in COVID-19. The wider study: Samples representing acute and convalescent COVID-19 were sourced from the United States, Italy and Spain. T cells, B-cell-depleted T cells, or PBMCs supplied cDNA or gDNA.

Seattle's enrolled individuals joined amid active infection and were then monitored longitudinally. The germline V gene has CDR1 ENHRY and CDR2 SYGVKD. V dropped 4 bases and J dropped 0 bases, with 5 bases sitting between them. This CDR3 is built from 13 residues. Per the study methods: Amplification from reference gene primers served as the basis for estimated nucleated cell counts. Only in-frame clones appear in the TCRdb table, and some are missing; sequencing was by immunoSEQ multiplex PCR. V, J and clone size derive from that table, while D and trimming were established from the DNA sequence. The sample includes around 270,000 clones, approximately 92% of them seen just once.

The chain has TRBV10-3 and TRBJ2-3; the D is unclear. The clonotype was recovered from a person aged 18 to 35 with COVID-19, enrolled during active disease. Sequencing used peripheral blood. This chain's CDR3 is CAISGASTDTQYF. For the CDR3, the DNA is TGTGCCATCAGTGGGGCTAGCACAGATACGCAGTATTTT.